A selection of T cell receptor beta chains follows, all from one sample in a study of radiotherapy plus CTLA-4 blockade in lung cancer. The protocol was immunoSEQ multiplex PCR, while the TCRdb copy is restricted to in-frame clones and leaves out a portion. This table holds over 30,000 clones, 75% to 80% found once. The specimen was peripheral blood, collected from a patient treated with radiotherapy plus ipilimumab. The receptors originated from a human donor with non-small cell lung cancer that progressed on radiotherapy plus ipilimumab. The CDR3 runs from the conserved cysteine through the conserved F or W. Each record gives: clone size, J gene, D gene, V gene, CDR3 DNA, CDR3 protein. The D gene is left open where the match is weak. Expanded clones are given a class, and other clones once, few, many or no size at all.

>once|TRBJ2-1|TRBD2|TRBV5-4
TGTGCCAGCAGCTTTGGCGGGGGGGCATACAATGAGCAGTTCTTC
CASSFGGGAYNEQFF
>once|TRBJ2-2|TRBD2|TRBV5-8
TGTGCCAGCAGCCCCGGGACTAGTCCTCTCTCCCCCGGGGAGCTGTTTTTT
CASSPGTSPLSPGELFF
>-|TRBJ2-1|-|TRBV5-1
TGCGCCAGCAGCTTGGGCAGACAGAGCGAGCAGTTCTTC
CASSLGRQSEQFF
>few|TRBJ2-1|TRBD1|TRBV4-2
TGTGCCAGCAGCCAGTGGACAGGGAGGACAAATGAGCAGTTCTTC
CASSQWTGRTNEQFF
>-|TRBJ1-1|-|TRBV7-9
TGTGCCAGCAGCTCAGTGAGGTTGAACACTGAAGCTTTCTTT
CASSSVRLNTEAFF
>-|TRBJ1-3|-|TRBV6-5
TGTGCCAGCAGTTACGTCGCGGGTGGTGGAAACACCATATATTTT
CASSYVAGGGNTIYF
>once|TRBJ1-4|-|TRBV7-8
TGTGCCAGCAGAAAAGGGAGGGTGCGGGTACCGAGTGAAAAACTGTTTTTT
CASRKGRVRVPSEKLFF
>-|TRBJ1-1|TRBD1|TRBV4-1
TGCGCCAGCAGCCAAGAGGACAGGGTGAACACTGAAGCTTTCTTT
CASSQEDRVNTEAFF
>-|TRBJ2-5|TRBD2|TRBV7-8
TGTGCCAGCAGCGCGAGCGGGGGTGGGGAGACCCAGTACTTC
CASSASGGGETQYF
>once|TRBJ1-4|-|TRBV5-1
TGCGCCAGCAGCCCCGGCGGATGGGCTAATGAAAAACTGTTTTTT
CASSPGGWANEKLFF
>-|TRBJ2-3|-|TRBV7-3
TGTGCCAGCGGGCCCGGGGGGCACACAGATACGCAGTATTTT
CASGPGGHTDTQYF
>-|TRBJ2-3|TRBD2|TRBV18
TGTGCCAGCTCACCACCGTCCCTAGCGGGGGCAACGCAGTATTTT
CASSPPSLAGATQYF
>-|TRBJ1-5|-|TRBV15
TGTGCCACCAGCAGAGATTTGCGGGAAGGTCAGCCCCAGCATTTT
CATSRDLREGQPQHF
>-|TRBJ1-5|-|TRBV11-3
TGTGCCAGCAGGTTTACACACAGGGAGCATAGCAATCAGCCCCAGCATTTT
CASRFTHREHSNQPQHF
>-|TRBJ1-1|-|TRBV9
TGTGCCAGCAGCGCGCCTACGGGAAACACTGAAGCTTTCTTT
CASSAPTGNTEAFF
>-|TRBJ1-1|-|TRBV18
TGTGCCAGCTCACCACCGGGGGGTCTCACGAACACTGAAGCTTTCTTT
CASSPPGGLTNTEAFF
>-|TRBJ2-7|-|TRBV5-4
TGTGCCAGCAGCTTAGAAACCGCGGCCTACGAGCAGTACTTC
CASSLETAAYEQYF
>-|TRBJ2-3|-|TRBV5-1
TGCGCCAGCAGCTTGAACTTCCCAGATACGCAGTATTTT
CASSLNFPDTQYF
>-|TRBJ2-5|TRBD1|TRBV7-7
TGTGCTAGCAGCTTAGGGGGCACGTACCAAGAGACCCAGTACTTC
CASSLGGTYQETQYF
>few|TRBJ2-3|TRBD2|TRBV6-1
TGTGCCAGCAGTGAGGCTAGCGGGGGCCCAGATACGCAGTATTTT
CASSEASGGPDTQYF
>-|TRBJ2-1|TRBD1|TRBV16
TGTGCCAGCAGCCAATGGGGAGACAGGGCCGGGAATGAGCAGTTCTTC
CASSQWGDRAGNEQFF
>few|TRBJ2-6|TRBD2|TRBV5-1
TGCGCCAGCAGCCCAAATCTAGCGGGGGGGAGCTCTGGGGCCAACGTCCTGACTTTC
CASSPNLAGGSSGANVLTF